Detailed here is one T cell receptor beta chain. Its antigen is unknown. Using its own MiXCR run on the 5' RACE reads, TCRdb lists one record per CDR3 protein. The sample consists of 1.5 million to 2 million distinct CDR3 sequences, roughly a third of them appearing once. This sample is part of a study of identical twins. This CDR3 contains 16 residues. Per the germline V gene, CDR1 is DFQATT and CDR2 is SNEGSKA (reference sequence). The V end was cut by 0 bases, the J end by 4 bases, with 16 bases between. Study results and limitations: Excess low generation probability was seen in twin-shared out-of-frame alpha sequences.

Sequenced material: cord blood. The genes are TRBV20-1 and TRBJ2-1; tentative D call: TRBD2 (5 bases). The receptor was isolated from a newborn girl in good health. CDR3 DNA sequence: TGCAGTGCTAGAGATTCATACGGGGTCCAATACAATGAGCAGTTCTTC. Translation: CSARDSYGVQYNEQFF.